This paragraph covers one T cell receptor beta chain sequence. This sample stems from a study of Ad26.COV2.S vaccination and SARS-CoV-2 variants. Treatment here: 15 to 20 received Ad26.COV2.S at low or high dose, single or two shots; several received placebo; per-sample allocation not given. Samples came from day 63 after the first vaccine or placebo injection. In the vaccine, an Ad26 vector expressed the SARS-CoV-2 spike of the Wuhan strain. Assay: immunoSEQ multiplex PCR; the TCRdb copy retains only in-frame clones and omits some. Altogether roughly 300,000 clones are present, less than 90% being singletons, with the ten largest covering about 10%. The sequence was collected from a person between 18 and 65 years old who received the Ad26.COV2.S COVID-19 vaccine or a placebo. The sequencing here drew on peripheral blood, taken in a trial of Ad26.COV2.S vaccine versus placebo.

CDR3: CASSYGPGGWNTEAFF. CDR3 nucleotide sequence: TGTGCCAGCAGTTACGGTCCAGGGGGATGGAACACTGAAGCTTTCTTT. The chain links TRBV6-6 to TRBJ1-1; 7 positions match TRBD1. Germline CDR1 reads MNHNY; CDR2 reads SVGAGI (reference sequence). This CDR3 contains 16 residues. Unmatched junction bases numbered 7, after V lost 2 bases and J lost 1 base.